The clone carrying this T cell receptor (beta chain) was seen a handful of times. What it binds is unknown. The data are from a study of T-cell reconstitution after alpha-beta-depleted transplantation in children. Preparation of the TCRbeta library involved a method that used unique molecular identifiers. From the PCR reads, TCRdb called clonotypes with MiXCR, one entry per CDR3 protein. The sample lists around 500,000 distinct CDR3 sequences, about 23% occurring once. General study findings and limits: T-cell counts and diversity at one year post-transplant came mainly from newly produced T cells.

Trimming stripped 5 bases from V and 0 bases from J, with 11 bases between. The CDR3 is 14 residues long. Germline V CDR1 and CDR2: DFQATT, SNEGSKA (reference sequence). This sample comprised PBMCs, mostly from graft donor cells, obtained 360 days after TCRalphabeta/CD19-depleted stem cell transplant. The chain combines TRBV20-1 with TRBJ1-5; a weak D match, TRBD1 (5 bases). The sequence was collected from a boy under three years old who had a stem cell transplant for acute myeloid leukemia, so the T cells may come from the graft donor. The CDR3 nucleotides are TGCAGTGCTCACCCGGGACTTAGCAATCAGCCCCAGCATTTT. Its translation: CSAHPGLSNQPQHF.